This record looks at one T cell receptor (beta chain) sequence and its context. The antigen is not known. The protocol was immunoSEQ multiplex PCR, while the TCRdb copy is restricted to in-frame clones and leaves out a portion. The sample records tens of thousands of clones, over 75% being singletons. Trimming left V 3 bases short and J 5 bases short, with 12 bases between. The germline CDR1 and CDR2 sequences are KGHSH and LQKENI. The CDR3 spans 14 residues. This entry comes from a study of graft-versus-host responses after intestinal transplantation. Study context: All recipients were transplanted with multivisceral, liver-intestinal, or isolated intestinal grafts. Induction using anti-thymocyte globulin, followed by tacrolimus and steroids for roughly 3 years, was given to all recipients. Regarding the study as a whole: Marrow from the recipient contained GvH clones, some of which had appeared first in ileum or blood.

The sample consisted of unstimulated CD4+ T cells sorted from spleen or lymph node cells, taken before transplant. V is TRBV18 and J is TRBJ2-3, with D perhaps matching TRBD1 (5 bases). This clonotype was sampled from a human donor who was the organ donor for an intestinal transplant. The CDR3 spells CASSPARVGDTQYF. In DNA form, the CDR3 reads TGTGCCAGCTCACCGGCCAGGGTAGGAGATACGCAGTATTTT.